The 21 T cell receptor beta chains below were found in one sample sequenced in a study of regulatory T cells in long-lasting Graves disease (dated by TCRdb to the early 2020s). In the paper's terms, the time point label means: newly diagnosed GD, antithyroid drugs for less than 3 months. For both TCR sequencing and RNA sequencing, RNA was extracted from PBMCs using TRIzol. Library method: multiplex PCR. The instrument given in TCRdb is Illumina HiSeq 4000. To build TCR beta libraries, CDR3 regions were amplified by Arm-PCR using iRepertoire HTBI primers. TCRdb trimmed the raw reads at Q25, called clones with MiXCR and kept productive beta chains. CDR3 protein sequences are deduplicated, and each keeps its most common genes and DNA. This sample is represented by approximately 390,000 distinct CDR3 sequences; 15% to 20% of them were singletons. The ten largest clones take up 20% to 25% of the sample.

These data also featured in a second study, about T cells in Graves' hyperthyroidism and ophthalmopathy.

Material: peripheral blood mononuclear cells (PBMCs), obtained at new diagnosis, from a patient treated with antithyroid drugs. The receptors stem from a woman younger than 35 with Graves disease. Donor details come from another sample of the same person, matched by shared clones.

CDR3 coding DNA: TGCGCCAGCAGCTTTGGGGGCTTTAATCAGCCCCAGCATTTT. As protein: CASSFGGFNQPQHF. The V and J genes are TRBV5-1 and TRBJ1-5, with a tentative D call TRBD1 (6 bases). The CDR3 is 14 residues long. The germline gives CDR1 SGHRS, CDR2 YFSETQ. V was trimmed by 2 bases and J by 4 bases, leaving 10 bases between them.

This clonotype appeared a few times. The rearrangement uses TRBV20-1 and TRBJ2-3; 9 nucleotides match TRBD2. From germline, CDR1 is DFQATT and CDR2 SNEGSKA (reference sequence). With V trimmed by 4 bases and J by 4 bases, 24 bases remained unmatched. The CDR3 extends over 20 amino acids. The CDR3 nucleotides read TGCAGTGCTACCACCCTTCCCTCGCGGGGGGGCCCGGCGGGCTCAGATACGCAGTATTTT. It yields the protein CSATTLPSRGGPAGSDTQYF.

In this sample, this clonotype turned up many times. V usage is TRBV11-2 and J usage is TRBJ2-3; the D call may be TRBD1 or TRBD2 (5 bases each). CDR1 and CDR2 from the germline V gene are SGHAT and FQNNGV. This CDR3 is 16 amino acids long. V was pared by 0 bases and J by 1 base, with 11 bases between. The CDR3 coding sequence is TGTGCCAGCAGCTTAGATCTTGGGGGTGGCACAGATACGCAGTATTTT. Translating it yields CASSLDLGGGTDTQYF.

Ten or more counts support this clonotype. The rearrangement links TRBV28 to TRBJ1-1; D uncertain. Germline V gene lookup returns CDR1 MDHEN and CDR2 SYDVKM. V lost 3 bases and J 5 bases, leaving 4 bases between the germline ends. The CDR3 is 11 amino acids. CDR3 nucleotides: TGTGCCAGCAGTTTTTTAACTGAAGCTTTCTTT. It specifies CASSFLTEAFF.

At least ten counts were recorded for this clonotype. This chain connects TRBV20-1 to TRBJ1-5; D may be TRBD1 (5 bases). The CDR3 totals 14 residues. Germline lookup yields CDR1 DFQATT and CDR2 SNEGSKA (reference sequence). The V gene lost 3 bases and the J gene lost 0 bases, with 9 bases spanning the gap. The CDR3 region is CSARAGYSNQPQHF. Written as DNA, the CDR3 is TGCAGTGCTAGGGCAGGGTATAGCAATCAGCCCCAGCATTTT.

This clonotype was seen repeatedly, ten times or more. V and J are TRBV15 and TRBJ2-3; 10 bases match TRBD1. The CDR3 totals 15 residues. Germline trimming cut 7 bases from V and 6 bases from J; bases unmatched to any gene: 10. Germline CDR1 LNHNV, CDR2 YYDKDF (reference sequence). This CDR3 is CATTIGTGDTDTQYF. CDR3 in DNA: TGTGCCACCACCATAGGGACAGGGGACACGGATACGCAGTATTTT.

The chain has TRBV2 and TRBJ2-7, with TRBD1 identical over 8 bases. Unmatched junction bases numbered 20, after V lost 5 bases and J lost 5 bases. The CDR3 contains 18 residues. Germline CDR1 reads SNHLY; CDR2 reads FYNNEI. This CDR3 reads CASSLSGTGPKPPHEQYF. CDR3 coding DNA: TGTGCCAGCAGTTTGTCCGGGACAGGCCCTAAACCCCCCCACGAGCAGTACTTC.

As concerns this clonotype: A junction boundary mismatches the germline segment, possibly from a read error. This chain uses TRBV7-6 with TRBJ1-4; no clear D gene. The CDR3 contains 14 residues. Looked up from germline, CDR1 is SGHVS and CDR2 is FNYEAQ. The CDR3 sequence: CASSLSSFNERLFF. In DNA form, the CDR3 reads TGTGCCAGCAGCTTATCGAGTTTTAATGAAAGACTGTTTTTT.

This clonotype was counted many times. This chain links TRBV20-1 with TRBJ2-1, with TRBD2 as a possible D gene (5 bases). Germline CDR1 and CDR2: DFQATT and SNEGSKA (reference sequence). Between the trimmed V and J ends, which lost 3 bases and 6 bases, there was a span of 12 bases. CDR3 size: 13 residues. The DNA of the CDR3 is TGCAGTGCTAGGGTGAGGGCCGGCAATGAGCAGTTCTTC. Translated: CSARVRAGNEQFF.

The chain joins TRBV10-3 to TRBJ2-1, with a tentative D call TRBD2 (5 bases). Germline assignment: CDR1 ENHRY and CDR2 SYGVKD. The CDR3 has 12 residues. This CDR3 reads CASGRLWNEQFF. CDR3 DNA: TGTGCAAGCGGACGGTTATGGAATGAGCAGTTCTTC.

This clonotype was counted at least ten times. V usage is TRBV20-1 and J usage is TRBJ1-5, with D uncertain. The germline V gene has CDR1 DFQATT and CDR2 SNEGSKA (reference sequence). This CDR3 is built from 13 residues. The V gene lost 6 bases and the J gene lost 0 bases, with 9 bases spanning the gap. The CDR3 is CSAMWDSNQPQHF. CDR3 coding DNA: TGCAGTGCCATGTGGGATAGCAATCAGCCCCAGCATTTT.

In DNA, the CDR3 is TGTGCCAGCAGCTTAGCGCGACAGGGGAGCTCCTATAATTCACCCCTCCACTTT. It translates to CASSLARQGSSYNSPLHF. This sequence joins TRBV7-8 and TRBJ1-6; 8 nucleotides line up with TRBD1. J gave up 0 bases and V 0 bases, and 4 bases lay outside the gene matches. This CDR3 has 18 residues. CDR1 SGHVS and CDR2 FQNEAQ come from the germline V gene.

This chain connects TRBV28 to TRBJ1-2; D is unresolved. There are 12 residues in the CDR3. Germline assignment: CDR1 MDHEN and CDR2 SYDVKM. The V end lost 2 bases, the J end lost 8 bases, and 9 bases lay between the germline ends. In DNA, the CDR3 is TGTGCCAGCAGTTTAAGGGTTGGGGGCTACACCTTC. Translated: CASSLRVGGYTF.

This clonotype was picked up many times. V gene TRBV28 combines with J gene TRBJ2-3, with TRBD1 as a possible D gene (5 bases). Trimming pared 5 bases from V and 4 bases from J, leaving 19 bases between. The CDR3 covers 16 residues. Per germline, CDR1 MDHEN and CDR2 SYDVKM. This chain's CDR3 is CASSHRLQYLPDTQYF. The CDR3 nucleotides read TGTGCCAGCAGTCACAGGTTACAGTATTTGCCAGATACGCAGTATTTT.

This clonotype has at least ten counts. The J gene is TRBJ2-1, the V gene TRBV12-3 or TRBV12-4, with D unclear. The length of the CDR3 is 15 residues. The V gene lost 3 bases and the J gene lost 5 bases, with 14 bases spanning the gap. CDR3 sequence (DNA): TGTGCCAGCAGTTTCGTAGTAGGCAGAAACAATGAGCAGTTCTTC. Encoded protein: CASSFVVGRNNEQFF.

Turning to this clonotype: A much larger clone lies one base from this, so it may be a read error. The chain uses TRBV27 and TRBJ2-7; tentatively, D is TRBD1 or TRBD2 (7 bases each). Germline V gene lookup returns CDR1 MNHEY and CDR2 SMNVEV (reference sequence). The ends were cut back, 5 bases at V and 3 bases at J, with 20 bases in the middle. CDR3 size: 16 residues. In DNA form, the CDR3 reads TGTGCCAGCAGTCTTCTCAGGGGGAGGGGGCGCTACGAGCAGTACTTC. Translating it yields CASSLLRGRGRYEQYF.

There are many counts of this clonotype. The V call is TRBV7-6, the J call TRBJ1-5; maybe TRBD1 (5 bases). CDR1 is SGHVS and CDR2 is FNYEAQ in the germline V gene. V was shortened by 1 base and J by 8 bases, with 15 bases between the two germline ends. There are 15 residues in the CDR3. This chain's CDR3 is CASSLVEGADEPQHF. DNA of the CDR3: TGTGCCAGCAGCTTAGTGGAAGGGGCAGACGAGCCCCAGCATTTT. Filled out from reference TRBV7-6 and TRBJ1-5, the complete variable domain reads GAGVSQSPRYKVTKRGQDVALRCDPISGHVSLYWYRQALGQGPEFLTYFNYEAQQDKSGLPNDRFSAERPEGSISTLTIQRTEQRDSAMYRCASSLVEGADEPQHFGDGTRLSIL.

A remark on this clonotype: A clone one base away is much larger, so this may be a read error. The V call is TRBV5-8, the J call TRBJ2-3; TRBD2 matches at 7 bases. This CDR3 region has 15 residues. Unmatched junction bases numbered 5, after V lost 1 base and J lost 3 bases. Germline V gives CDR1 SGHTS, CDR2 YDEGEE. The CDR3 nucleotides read TGTGCCAGCAGCTTGAACCTAGCGGAAACAGATACGCAGTATTTT. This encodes CASSLNLAETDTQYF.

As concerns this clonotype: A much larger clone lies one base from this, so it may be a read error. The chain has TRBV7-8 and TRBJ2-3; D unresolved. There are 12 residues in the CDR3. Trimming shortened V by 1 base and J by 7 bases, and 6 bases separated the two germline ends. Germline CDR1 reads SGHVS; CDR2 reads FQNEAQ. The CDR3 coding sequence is TGTGCCAGCAGCTTAGTGCGTTATACGCAGTATTTT. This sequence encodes CASSLVRYTQYF.

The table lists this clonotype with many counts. CDR3 region: CASSSDRFGETQYF. Written as DNA, the CDR3 is TGTGCCAGCAGCTCGGACAGGTTCGGAGAGACCCAGTACTTC. The chain couples TRBV7-9 to TRBJ2-5; 7 positions agree with TRBD1. V gave up 4 bases and J gave up 4 bases; unmatched junction bases: 6. The CDR3 runs 14 residues. Germline V gene data show CDR1 as SEHNR and CDR2 as FQNEAQ (reference sequence).

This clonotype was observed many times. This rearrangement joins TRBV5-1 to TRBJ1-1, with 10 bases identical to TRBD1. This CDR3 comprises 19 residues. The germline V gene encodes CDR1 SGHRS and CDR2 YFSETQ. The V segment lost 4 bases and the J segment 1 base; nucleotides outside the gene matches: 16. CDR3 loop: CASSRRDRGPGRPNTEAFF. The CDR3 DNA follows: TGCGCCAGCAGCCGGAGGGACAGGGGCCCTGGGCGACCGAACACTGAAGCTTTCTTT.